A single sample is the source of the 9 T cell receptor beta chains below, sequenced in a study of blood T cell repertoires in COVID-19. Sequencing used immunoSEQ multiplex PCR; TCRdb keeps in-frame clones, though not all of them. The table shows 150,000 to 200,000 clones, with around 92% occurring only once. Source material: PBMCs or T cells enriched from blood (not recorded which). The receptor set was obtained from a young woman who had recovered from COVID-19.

CDR3 region: CASSLTDSPGNTIYF. The CDR3 DNA sequence: TGTGCCAGCAGCTTAACGGACAGTCCTGGAAACACCATATATTTT. This chain joins TRBV7-9 and TRBJ1-3, with D possibly TRBD1 on 6 matching bases. In germline, CDR1 is SEHNR, CDR2 FQNEAQ (reference sequence). The CDR3 is 15 amino acids. Trimming took 2 bases from V and 2 from J, leaving 10 bases between them.

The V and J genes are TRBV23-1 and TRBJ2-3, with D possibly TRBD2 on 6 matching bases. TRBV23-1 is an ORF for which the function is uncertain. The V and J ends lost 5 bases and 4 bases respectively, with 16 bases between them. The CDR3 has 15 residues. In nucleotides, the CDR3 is TGCGCCAGCAGTAAGGGACCCTGGAGGGCAGATACGCAGTATTTT. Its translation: CASSKGPWRADTQYF.

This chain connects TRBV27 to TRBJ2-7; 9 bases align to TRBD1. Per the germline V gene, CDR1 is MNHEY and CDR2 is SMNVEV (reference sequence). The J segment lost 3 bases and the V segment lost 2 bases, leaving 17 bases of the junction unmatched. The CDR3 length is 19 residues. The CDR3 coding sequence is TGTGCCAGCAGTTTAGCAGTAGGCGGTTTGGGACAGGGTTACTACGAGCAGTACTTC. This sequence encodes CASSLAVGGLGQGYYEQYF.

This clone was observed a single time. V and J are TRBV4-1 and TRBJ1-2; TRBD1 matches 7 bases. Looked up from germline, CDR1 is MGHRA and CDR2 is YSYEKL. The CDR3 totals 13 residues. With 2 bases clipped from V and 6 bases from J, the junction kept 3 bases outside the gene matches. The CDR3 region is CASSQRQGDGYTF. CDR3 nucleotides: TGCGCCAGCAGCCAACGACAGGGTGATGGCTACACCTTC.

CDR3 nucleotides: TGTGCCAGCTCACCACCAGGCGGATCGGCTTTCTTT. Amino acid sequence: CASSPPGGSAFF. The rearrangement links TRBV18 to TRBJ1-1; no firm D call. The CDR3 consists of 12 residues. Trimming took off 0 bases at V and 11 bases at J, with 10 bases between the two ends. Germline lookup yields CDR1 KGHSH and CDR2 LQKENI.

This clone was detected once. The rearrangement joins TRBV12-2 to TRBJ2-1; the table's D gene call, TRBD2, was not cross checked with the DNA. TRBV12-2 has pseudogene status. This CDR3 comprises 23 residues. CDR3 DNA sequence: TGTGCAAGTCGCTCTATGGGGGACGGTCCCTCGCTAGCGGGGGGCCAAACCTACAATGAGCAGTTCTTC. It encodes CASRSMGDGPSLAGGQTYNEQFF.

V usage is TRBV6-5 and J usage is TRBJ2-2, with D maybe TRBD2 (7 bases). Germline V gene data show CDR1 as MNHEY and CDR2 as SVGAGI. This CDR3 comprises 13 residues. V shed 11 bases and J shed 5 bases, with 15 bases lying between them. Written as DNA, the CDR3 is TGTGCCGGGGGGGCCGGTTATACCGGGGAGCTGTTTTTT. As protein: CAGGAGYTGELFF.

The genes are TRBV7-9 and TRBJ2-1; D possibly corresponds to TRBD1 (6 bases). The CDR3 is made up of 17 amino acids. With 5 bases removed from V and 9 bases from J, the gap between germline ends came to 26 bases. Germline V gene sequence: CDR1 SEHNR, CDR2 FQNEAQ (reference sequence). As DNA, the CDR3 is TGTGCCAGCAGCCCCATAGGACTCGGGGACATTCGGGGTGAGCAGTTCTTC. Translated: CASSPIGLGDIRGEQFF.

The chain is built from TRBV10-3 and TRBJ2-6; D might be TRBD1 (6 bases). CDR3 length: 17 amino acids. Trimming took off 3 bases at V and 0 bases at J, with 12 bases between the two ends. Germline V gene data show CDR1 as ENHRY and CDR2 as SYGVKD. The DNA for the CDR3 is TGTGCCATCAGTGAAGGGGGTCAGACCTCTGGGGCCAACGTCCTGACTTTC. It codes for CAISEGGQTSGANVLTF.